The 15 T cell receptor beta chains below all came from one sample that was sequenced in a study of blood T cells in healthy people across ages. Then a second PCR, running about 7 to 11 cycles, was carried out with a sample-barcoded 5' primer and a J-beta primer mix. TCRdb analysed the 5' RACE reads with MiXCR anew, one entry per CDR3 protein. The data show hundreds of thousands of distinct CDR3 sequences, 62% seen once. Sequencing input: blood. These receptors were obtained from a man between 25 and 39 years old in good health.

This clonotype was observed a few times. This chain connects TRBV20-1 to TRBJ2-1, with D maybe TRBD2 (6 bases). Trimming pared 0 bases from V and 12 bases from J, leaving 15 bases between. Germline CDR1 DFQATT, CDR2 SNEGSKA (reference sequence). The CDR3 has 13 amino acids. The CDR3 nucleotides read TGCAGTGCTAGAGATGTCGTCGCCGGGGGGCAGTTCTTC. Translation: CSARDVVAGGQFF.

This chain joins TRBV10-3 and TRBJ2-7; D gene uncertain. The CDR3 covers 12 residues. Germline V CDR1 and CDR2: ENHRY, SYGVKD. The V gene lost 3 bases and the J gene lost 3 bases, with 6 bases spanning the gap. In nucleotides, the CDR3 is TGTGCCATCAGTGACCAACTCTACGAGCAGTACTTC. Protein: CAISDQLYEQYF.

The gene calls are TRBV11-3 and TRBJ2-7; D not resolved. V was pared by 0 bases and J by 1 base, with 7 bases between. The CDR3 is 14 amino acids. CDR1 is SGHNT and CDR2 is YENEEA in the germline V gene. CDR3 sequence reads: CASSLDRQSYEQYF. The CDR3 DNA follows: TGTGCCAGCAGCTTAGATCGCCAGTCCTACGAGCAGTACTTC.

The chain recombines TRBV20-1 with TRBJ2-1; 10 nucleotides align to TRBD2. V was clipped by 4 bases and J by 1 base; unmatched bases: 7. This CDR3 has 16 residues. Germline V lookup: CDR1 DFQATT, CDR2 SNEGSKA (reference sequence). The CDR3 loop reads CSANLAGAGSYNEQFF. As DNA, the CDR3 is TGCAGTGCTAATCTAGCGGGAGCCGGGTCCTACAATGAGCAGTTCTTC.

V gene TRBV25-1 combines with J gene TRBJ2-3; D ambiguous. Germline CDR1 is MGHDK and CDR2 is SYGVNS. Trimming removed 3 bases at V and 5 bases at J, with 6 bases between. This CDR3 region has 12 residues. CDR3 nucleotides: TGTGCCAGCAGTGATTATTTAGATACGCAGTATTTT. This sequence encodes CASSDYLDTQYF.

This chain connects TRBV28 to TRBJ2-7; no reliable D call. This CDR3 is built from 14 residues. Germline V gives CDR1 MDHEN, CDR2 SYDVKM. Trimming cost V 6 bases and J 4 bases, with 16 bases left between them. The CDR3 DNA is TGTGCCAGCAGAACGGCCGGACCCCTATACGAGCAGTACTTC. It is translated as CASRTAGPLYEQYF.

The chain has TRBV7-2 and TRBJ1-5; weak D call: TRBD1 (6 bases). Germline CDR1 reads SGHTA; CDR2 reads FQGNSA. The CDR3 loop spans 16 amino acids. V dropped 2 bases and J dropped 1 base, with 12 bases sitting between them. The CDR3 reads CASSLFGGESNQPQHF. The CDR3 bases are TGTGCCAGCAGCTTATTCGGGGGCGAGAGCAATCAGCCCCAGCATTTT. The entire variable domain, with the rest obtained from reference TRBV7-2 and TRBJ1-5, is as follows: GAGVSQSPSNKVTEKGKDVELRCDPISGHTALYWYRQSLGQGLEFLIYFQGNSAPDKSGLPSDRFSAERTGGSVSTLTIQRTQQEDSAVYLCASSLFGGESNQPQHFGDGTRLSIL.

This clonotype was seen only a few times. The chain couples TRBV4-3 to TRBJ1-2; D not resolved. The CDR3 loop spans 15 amino acids. Trimming left V 0 bases short and J 3 bases short, with 11 bases between. The germline V gene encodes CDR1 LGHNA and CDR2 YSLEER. The CDR3 DNA sequence: TGCGCCAGCAGCCAAGAGTCAGGAACGGACTATGGCTACACCTTC. It encodes CASSQESGTDYGYTF.

The gene calls are TRBV7-9 and TRBJ1-1; D may be TRBD1 (5 bases). V shed 5 bases and J shed 3 bases, with 16 bases lying between them. CDR1 is SEHNR, CDR2 FQNEAQ, per germline (reference sequence). There are 15 residues in the CDR3. CDR3 residues: CASSPLQGIDTEAFF. The DNA of the CDR3 is TGTGCCAGCAGCCCCCTTCAGGGTATAGACACTGAAGCTTTCTTT.

The chain links TRBV27 to TRBJ2-7, with TRBD2 identical over 7 bases. From germline, CDR1 is MNHEY and CDR2 SMNVEV (reference sequence). The V and J ends lost 5 bases and 2 bases, in that order; junction bases with no gene match: 3. CDR3 length: 13 amino acids. CDR3 amino acids: CASSDAGAYEQYF. The CDR3 nucleotides are TGTGCCAGCAGTGATGCGGGGGCCTACGAGCAGTACTTC.

This chain connects TRBV6-4 to TRBJ2-7, with D unresolved. The better agreement between TRBJ2-5 and the DNA end casts doubt on the J call. The germline V gene has CDR1 MRHNA and CDR2 SNTAGT. The CDR3 has 13 amino acids. CDR3 DNA: TGTGCCAGCAGTGAGAAAGTTTGGGAGACCCAGTACTTC. Its translation: CASSEKVWETQYF.

This rearrangement joins TRBV2 to TRBJ1-2; D unclear. Germline assignment: CDR1 SNHLY and CDR2 FYNNEI. Trimming left V 1 base short and J 5 bases short, with 11 bases between. This CDR3 region has 14 residues. The CDR3 coding sequence is TGTGCCAGCAGTGAAGTGACCCAGTTATATGGCTACACCTTC. Amino acids: CASSEVTQLYGYTF.

The rearrangement links TRBV5-1 to TRBJ1-4; TRBD1 matches 9 bases. V lost 0 bases, J lost 5 bases, and 2 bases stayed unmatched. The germline gives CDR1 SGHRS, CDR2 YFSETQ. The CDR3 loop spans 15 amino acids. The CDR3 protein is CASSLGTGENEKLFF. CDR3 DNA: TGCGCCAGCAGCTTGGGGACAGGGGAAAATGAAAAACTGTTTTTT.

The chain carries TRBV28 and TRBJ2-3, with 7 bases matching TRBD1. CDR3 length: 15 residues. CDR1 MDHEN and CDR2 SYDVKM come from the germline V gene. V was clipped by 3 bases and J by 3 bases; unmatched bases: 6. In nucleotides, the CDR3 is TGTGCCAGCAGTTTCGGGACAGTAGAGACAGATACGCAGTATTTT. Translating gives CASSFGTVETDTQYF.

This clonotype showed up just a few times. The chain combines TRBV9 with TRBJ2-5, with 7 bases identical to TRBD2. Losses at the gene ends were 6 bases for V and 2 bases for J; bases not matched to a gene: 7. Germline CDR1 and CDR2: SGDLS and YYNGEE. CDR3 length equals 14 residues. The CDR3 region is CASTPGLFQETQYF. As DNA, the CDR3 is TGTGCCAGCACCCCGGGACTATTTCAAGAGACCCAGTACTTC. The variable domain in full, completed from reference TRBV9 and TRBJ2-5, reads DSGVTQTPKHLITATGQRVTLRCSPRSGDLSVYWYQQSLDQGLQFLIQYYNGEERAKGNILERFSAQQFPDLHSELNLSSLELGDSALYFCASTPGLFQETQYFGPGTRLLVL.